Below, 19 T cell receptor beta chains from the same sample are listed, as sequenced in a study of T cell responses to AZD1222 COVID-19 vaccine. Generated by immunoSEQ multiplex PCR, the TCRdb table keeps only in-frame clones and is missing some. The table has roughly 100,000 clones, 91% seen once. This material consisted of peripheral blood, taken on day 0 of AZD1222 vaccination. The receptors were sampled from an adult in good health.

The sample holds one count of this clone. CDR3 in amino acids: CASAGRSSYEQYF. CDR3 DNA: TGCGCCAGCGCGGGACGGAGCTCCTACGAGCAGTACTTC. The chain carries TRBV5-1 and TRBJ2-7, with D possibly being TRBD2 (6 bases). The V end lost 7 bases, the J end lost 0 bases, and 11 bases lay between the germline ends. Germline CDR1 is SGHRS and CDR2 is YFSETQ. The CDR3 runs to 13 residues.

Here the CDR3 reads CASSPRTGNTEAFF. CDR3 coding DNA: TGTGCCAGCAGCCCCCGGACAGGGAACACTGAAGCTTTCTTT. J is TRBJ1-1 and V is TRBV7-2; 7 nucleotides agree with TRBD1. Germline CDR1 and CDR2: SGHTA and FQGNSA. The CDR3 is made up of 14 amino acids. J was trimmed by 1 base and V by 5 bases; bases with no gene match: 4.

This clone turned up a few times. The CDR3 nucleotides are TGTGCCACCAGTGACCCTGCCGGAGGACAGGGTTATGGCTACACCTTC. This codes for CATSDPAGGQGYGYTF. The V and J genes are TRBV24-1 and TRBJ1-2; 8 nucleotides agree with TRBD1. The CDR3 sequence is 16 residues long. V lost 4 bases to trimming and J lost 5 bases; unmatched junction nucleotides: 11. Germline assignment: CDR1 KGHDR and CDR2 SFDVKD.

A note on this clone: Germline is not matched at one junction end, which may reflect a read error. The genes are TRBV7-2 and TRBJ2-1; D is unresolved. The CDR3 is 13 residues long. CDR1 is SGHTA and CDR2 is FQGNSA in the germline V gene. CDR3 sequence (DNA): TGTGTCAGCAGCTCGATCCGGTACAATGAGCAGTTCTTC. This sequence encodes CVSSSIRYNEQFF.

The chain employs TRBV6-2 or TRBV6-3 and TRBJ2-2; no clear D. The germline gives CDR1 MNHEY, CDR2 SVGEGT. The CDR3 is 13 amino acids. Trimming stripped 2 bases from V and 4 bases from J, with 5 bases between. CDR3 amino acids: CASSYVGTGELFF. The CDR3 nucleotides read TGTGCCAGCAGTTACGTGGGCACCGGGGAGCTGTTTTTT.

The chain employs TRBV6-5 and TRBJ2-2, with D perhaps matching TRBD1 (7 bases). This CDR3 is built from 15 residues. V lost 7 bases and J lost 6, with 18 bases in between. Germline CDR1 MNHEY, CDR2 SVGAGI. CDR3 in amino acids: CASTVRRGQAGELFF. DNA for the CDR3: TGTGCCAGCACCGTGCGGAGGGGGCAGGCCGGGGAGCTGTTTTTT.

Comment on this clone: One end of the junction is discordant with germline, which a read error may explain. The chain carries TRBV15 and TRBJ2-1; TRBD2 aligns across 9 bases. Germline CDR1 reads LNHNV; CDR2 reads YYDKDF (reference sequence). This CDR3 has 18 amino acids. The CDR3 region has the DNA TGTGCCACCAGAAGAGAGTCCGGGGCGGTGGGGCTAGCGGGAGAGCAGTTCTTC. Residues: CATRRESGAVGLAGEQFF.

The chain joins TRBV20-1 to TRBJ1-2; D uncertain. V lost 0 bases, J lost 7 bases, and 0 bases lay in between. The CDR3 consists of 9 residues. The germline CDR1 and CDR2 sequences are DFQATT and SNEGSKA (reference sequence). DNA of the CDR3: TGCAGTGCTAGAGATGGCTACACCTTC. It encodes CSARDGYTF.

The chain recombines TRBV6-5 with TRBJ2-7; D is undetermined. CDR3 length: 13 residues. Trimming left V 8 bases short and J 2 bases short, with 13 bases between. CDR1 is MNHEY and CDR2 is SVGAGI in the germline V gene. The CDR3 DNA reads as TGTGCCAGCGAACAAAACCAGGCCTACGAGCAGTACTTC. Translating it yields CASEQNQAYEQYF.

This chain joins TRBV27 and TRBJ1-2, with a tentative D call TRBD1 (5 bases). Trimming took 6 bases from V and 5 from J, leaving 22 bases between them. Germline-derived CDR1 and CDR2 are MNHEY and SMNVEV (reference sequence). The CDR3 contains 16 residues. CDR3 amino acids: CASSPGIPMGGYGYTF. DNA of the CDR3: TGTGCCAGCAGCCCAGGGATCCCGATGGGTGGGTATGGCTACACCTTC.

The rearrangement uses TRBV5-6 and TRBJ1-2; perhaps TRBD1 as D (5 bases). CDR3 length equals 12 residues. Trimming shortened V by 1 base and J by 4 bases, and 5 bases separated the two germline ends. Germline V CDR1 and CDR2: SGHDT, YYEEEE. This CDR3 reads CASSLTGYGYTF. The DNA of the CDR3 is TGTGCCAGCAGCTTGACAGGCTATGGCTACACCTTC.

This clone was seen only once. The chain recombines TRBV5-4 with TRBJ2-1, with TRBD1 identical over 11 bases. This CDR3 contains 16 residues. V lost 4 bases and J lost 4; bases outside the gene matches: 7. CDR1 is SGHNT, CDR2 YYREEE, per germline (reference sequence). In DNA, the CDR3 is TGTGCCAGCAGCACCGGGGACAGGGGGAAGTACAATGAGCAGTTCTTC. It is translated as CASSTGDRGKYNEQFF.

The V and J genes are TRBV19 and TRBJ2-7; possible D gene TRBD2, 5 bases. CDR3 size: 13 residues. V was trimmed by 3 bases and J by 4 bases, leaving 10 bases between them. Germline assignment: CDR1 LNHDA and CDR2 SQIVND (reference sequence). The CDR3, as DNA: TGTGCCAGTAGTATTCGGGATAAATACGAGCAGTACTTC. Protein product: CASSIRDKYEQYF.

The rearrangement joins TRBV11-1 to TRBJ1-1; maybe TRBD1 (6 bases). There are 13 residues in the CDR3. The germline gives CDR1 SGHAT, CDR2 FQDESV (reference sequence). The V end was cut by 1 base, the J end by 10 bases, with 13 bases between. This CDR3 is CASSLGDKFSAFF. CDR3 DNA sequence: TGTGCCAGCAGCTTAGGGGACAAATTCTCAGCTTTCTTT.

The rearrangement uses TRBV6-5 and TRBJ1-1; 8 bases are shared with TRBD1. CDR3 size: 13 residues. J gave up 5 bases and V 10 bases, and 9 bases lay outside the gene matches. The germline V gene has CDR1 MNHEY and CDR2 SVGAGI. The CDR3 spells CAIPDRGETEAFF. The DNA of the CDR3 is TGTGCCATCCCTGACAGGGGAGAGACTGAAGCTTTCTTT.

The rearrangement joins TRBV14 to TRBJ2-2; 15 bases are a match to TRBD2. The CDR3 extends over 17 amino acids. After removal of 0 bases from V and 8 bases from J, the junction contained 4 bases not matched to a gene. Germline CDR1 and CDR2: SGHDN and FVKESK. The CDR3 bases are TGTGCCAGCAGCCAAGATGGGACTAGCGGGAGGCTGGGGGAGCTGTTTTTT. It yields the protein CASSQDGTSGRLGELFF.

The V and J genes are TRBV28 and TRBJ2-1, with 10 positions matching TRBD1. The CDR3 spans 15 residues. Germline trimming cut 6 bases from V and 6 bases from J; bases unmatched to any gene: 8. Germline values: CDR1 MDHEN, CDR2 SYDVKM. CDR3 bases: TGTGCCAGCAGCCCCATGGGGACAGGGGTCAATGAGCAGTTCTTC. Protein product: CASSPMGTGVNEQFF. The variable domain in full, completed from reference TRBV28 and TRBJ2-1, reads DVKVTQSSRYLVKRTGEKVFLECVQDMDHENMFWYRQDPGLGLRLIYFSYDVKMKEKGDIPEGYSVSREKKERFSLILESASTNQTSMYLCASSPMGTGVNEQFFGPGTRLTVL.

The gene calls are TRBV19 and TRBJ1-1; weak D call: TRBD1 (6 bases). V shed 7 bases and J shed 0 bases, with 15 bases lying between them. Germline-derived CDR1 and CDR2 are LNHDA and SQIVND (reference sequence). This CDR3 spans 15 amino acids. CDR3 sequence reads: CASTWGAYLNTEAFF. CDR3 in DNA: TGTGCCAGTACCTGGGGGGCGTACCTGAACACTGAAGCTTTCTTT.

This chain uses TRBV4-3 with TRBJ1-2; weak D call: TRBD1 (6 bases). Trimming cost V 0 bases and J 4 bases, with 12 bases left between them. The CDR3 is made up of 15 amino acids. In germline, CDR1 is LGHNA, CDR2 YSLEER. The CDR3 loop is CASSQDERGTYGYTF. The CDR3, as DNA: TGCGCCAGCAGCCAAGATGAGAGGGGGACCTATGGCTACACCTTC.